This TCR beta chain stems from a study of tumor-infiltrating lymphocytes in primary liver carcinoma. Whole-study context: There were roughly 3.5 to 7.5 million productive TCRbeta reads per sample, a yield similar across tissue types.

Unsorted whole blood served as the source of blood RNA, and germline DNA was extracted as well. Starting from 400 to 500 ng of total RNA, TCR beta cDNA was produced with a primer in the constant region. Libraries covering TCR beta were generated through three nested multiplex PCR rounds (using a slightly modified ARM-PCR). Using its own MiXCR run on the multiplex PCR reads, TCRdb lists one record per CDR3 protein. The table has around 170,000 distinct CDR3 sequences, less than 65% seen once; the top ten hold around 68%. With respect to this clonotype: Germline is not matched at one junction end, which may reflect a read error.

The sequencing input was peripheral blood. This clonotype was sampled from a man between 35 and 55 years old with primary liver carcinoma and hepatitis B virus infection.

The DNA of the CDR3 is TGTGCCAGCAGGTCTACAGGGGTCACTGAAGTTTTCTTT. This translates into CASRSTGVTEVFF. J is TRBJ1-1 and V is TRBV11-2, with 7 bases that match TRBD1. CDR3 length equals 13 residues. Per the germline V gene, CDR1 is SGHAT and CDR2 is FQNNGV.